A selection of T cell receptor beta chains follows, all from one sample in a study of shared clonotypes between healthy human individuals. Profiling relied on immunoSEQ multiplex PCR, and the TCRdb table lists in-frame clones only, not all of them. The data contain about 2.2 million clones, 93% of them singletons. The sequencing sample was made of naive CD8+ T cells from PBMCs. All receptors derive from a man aged 18 to 35 in good health. Some clones in this sample may be carry-over from other donors' samples. CDR3s include the opening cysteine and the closing phenylalanine or tryptophan. D genes are given only for firm matches. Expanded clones get a size class; other rows say once, few or many, or leave the size out.

.,TRBV5-5,TRBD1,TRBJ2-1,CASSLSTGAYNEQFF,TGTGCCAGCAGCTTGAGTACAGGGGCCTACAATGAGCAGTTCTTC
.,TRBV29-1,.,TRBJ2-1,CSVENHLYNEQFF,TGCAGCGTTGAGAACCACCTCTACAATGAGCAGTTCTTC
.,TRBV5-6,.,TRBJ2-1,CASSSTNEQFF,TGTGCCAGCAGCTCCACCAATGAGCAGTTCTTC
.,TRBV30,.,TRBJ2-7,CAWSYTGREQYF,TGTGCCTGGAGTTATACAGGGCGAGAGCAGTACTTC
.,TRBV18,.,TRBJ2-1,CASSSPSVEQFF,TGTGCCAGCTCGTCCCCTAGCGTTGAGCAGTTCTTC
once,TRBV28,.,TRBJ1-2,CASSLQEADGYTF,TGTGCCAGCAGTTTACAAGAGGCTGATGGCTACACCTTC
.,TRBV19,.,TRBJ2-7,CASSIGRGNEQYF,TGTGCCAGTAGTATCGGCAGGGGTAACGAGCAGTACTTC
.,TRBV29-1,TRBD1,TRBJ2-3,CSAEGRVGTGDDTQYF,TGCAGCGCAGAAGGGCGGGTGGGGACAGGGGACGATACGCAGTATTTT
once,TRBV2,TRBD1,TRBJ2-5,CASTNRGSETQYF,TGTGCCAGCACCAACAGGGGATCGGAGACCCAGTACTTC
.,TRBV9,.,TRBJ2-3,CASSVGPGYETDTQYF,TGTGCCAGCAGCGTAGGGCCAGGGTATGAGACAGATACGCAGTATTTT
.,TRBV27,.,TRBJ1-1,CASSLSTGWNTEAFF,TGTGCCAGCAGTTTATCTACAGGATGGAACACTGAAGCTTTCTTT
.,TRBV10-2,.,TRBJ2-2,CASSWGLANTGELFF,TGCGCCAGCAGTTGGGGACTGGCGAACACCGGGGAGCTGTTTTTT
.,TRBV27,.,TRBJ2-3,CASSFSSGEITDTQYF,TGTGCCAGCAGTTTTTCGTCGGGGGAAATCACAGATACGCAGTATTTT
.,TRBV10-2,.,TRBJ2-5,CASSDLLGETQYF,TGCGCCAGCAGTGATCTCCTAGGAGAGACCCAGTACTTC
once,TRBV7-3,.,TRBJ2-1,CASSLGQGPANEQFF,TGTGCCAGCAGCTTGGGACAAGGGCCCGCCAATGAGCAGTTCTTC
once,TRBV6-1,TRBD2,TRBJ2-3,CASSASGNFHDTQYF,TGTGCCAGCAGCGCTAGCGGGAACTTCCATGATACGCAGTATTTT
.,TRBV13,.,TRBJ2-7,CASSLGPDEQYF,TGTGCCAGCAGCTTAGGACCGGACGAGCAGTACTTC
.,TRBV28,.,TRBJ2-4,CASSALQGRGGKNIQYF,TGTGCCAGCAGTGCCCTCCAGGGACGAGGTGGCAAAAACATTCAGTACTTC
.,TRBV27,TRBD2,TRBJ2-2,CASSLLGTSGRTGELFF,TGTGCCAGCAGTTTATTAGGGACTAGCGGGAGGACCGGGGAGCTGTTTTTT
.,TRBV7-2,.,TRBJ2-7,CASSLEGIKNSYEQYF,TGTGCCAGCAGCTTAGAGGGGATTAAGAACTCCTACGAGCAGTACTTC
.,TRBV14,.,TRBJ2-1,CASSQGPYGGDNNEQFF,TGTGCCAGCAGCCAGGGTCCCTATGGAGGGGATAACAATGAGCAGTTCTTC
few,TRBV2,.,TRBJ1-2,CASNGPGRGYTF,TGTGCCAGCAATGGGCCCGGTCGGGGCTACACCTTC
once,TRBV27,TRBD1,TRBJ2-5,CASYLRDRGQETQYF,TGTGCCAGTTACCTCCGGGACAGGGGGCAAGAGACCCAGTACTTC
.,TRBV11-2,TRBD2,TRBJ2-7,CASQTSGRSSFYEQYF,TGTGCCAGCCAAACTAGCGGGAGGAGTAGCTTCTACGAGCAGTACTTC
once,TRBV9,.,TRBJ2-2,CASTAAGTGNTGELFF,TGTGCCAGCACAGCGGCCGGGACGGGGAACACCGGGGAGCTGTTTTTT
.,TRBV19,.,TRBJ2-7,CASSIGPSRVPYEQYF,TGTGCCAGTAGTATAGGCCCTTCACGGGTCCCCTACGAGCAGTACTTC
.,TRBV5-5,.,TRBJ2-2,CASSLDRPTGELFF,TGTGCCAGCAGCTTGGATCGTCCCACCGGGGAGCTGTTTTTT
.,TRBV27,TRBD2,TRBJ2-1,CASRKGPGLAGHEQFF,TGTGCCAGCAGAAAAGGACCGGGACTAGCGGGACATGAGCAGTTCTTC
once,TRBV6-1,.,TRBJ2-7,CASAGRQQVYEQYF,TGTGCCAGCGCTGGCAGACAGCAAGTCTACGAGCAGTACTTC
.,TRBV4-1,.,TRBJ2-1,CASSQRVGASSYNEQFF,TGCGCCAGCAGCCAACGAGTCGGGGCGAGCTCCTACAATGAGCAGTTCTTC
.,TRBV29-1,.,TRBJ1-2,CSARTDPTYGYTF,TGCAGCGCCAGGACAGACCCTACCTATGGCTACACCTTC
.,TRBV5-8,.,TRBJ2-1,CASSKGGPTPVFF,TGTGCCAGCAGCAAAGGGGGTCCCACACCCGTGTTCTTC
.,TRBV28,.,TRBJ1-3,CASTPVPGFSGNTIYF,TGTGCCAGCACCCCAGTCCCGGGCTTCTCTGGAAACACCATATATTTT
.,TRBV9,.,TRBJ2-1,CASSVAPPGSSYNEQFF,TGTGCCAGCAGCGTAGCCCCTCCCGGGAGCTCCTACAATGAGCAGTTCTTC
.,TRBV6-5,.,TRBJ2-7,CASRAGTHQWREQYF,TGTGCCAGCAGAGCCGGGACCCATCAATGGCGCGAGCAGTACTTC
.,TRBV30,.,TRBJ2-1,CALPSVGRGSYNEQFF,TGTGCCTTGCCCTCCGTGGGGCGGGGCTCCTACAATGAGCAGTTCTTC
.,TRBV9,.,TRBJ1-2,CASSASRGYGYTF,TGTGCCAGCAGCGCATCCAGGGGCTATGGCTACACCTTC
.,TRBV5-6,TRBD1,TRBJ2-7,CASSGPGTGVDYEQYF,TGTGCCAGCAGCGGACCCGGGACAGGGGTTGACTACGAGCAGTACTTC
.,TRBV9,TRBD1,TRBJ2-7,CASSEGASSYEQYF,TGTGCCAGCAGCGAGGGGGCTAGCTCCTACGAGCAGTACTTC
.,TRBV7-2,TRBD1,TRBJ1-2,CASSLRDRGYTF,TGTGCCAGCAGCTTAAGGGACAGGGGATACACCTTC
.,TRBV27,TRBD1,TRBJ1-2,CASSVRQGQTYGYTF,TGTGCCAGCAGCGTGAGACAGGGTCAGACCTATGGCTACACCTTC
.,TRBV29-1,.,TRBJ1-3,CSVDLGNTIYF,TGCAGCGTTGACTTGGGAAACACCATATATTTT
.,TRBV5-5,.,TRBJ1-2,CASSLERDVDYGYTF,TGTGCCAGCAGCTTGGAAAGGGATGTCGACTATGGCTACACCTTC
.,TRBV15,TRBD1,TRBJ2-7,CATSSGDSYEQYF,TGTGCCACCAGCAGTGGGGACAGCTACGAGCAGTACTTC
once,TRBV13,.,TRBJ1-1,CASSSGGMNTEAFF,TGTGCCAGCAGCTCGGGCGGAATGAACACTGAAGCTTTCTTT
once,TRBV9,TRBD1,TRBJ2-7,CASSPGTGLPYEQYF,TGTGCCAGCAGCCCCGGGACAGGCTTGCCCTACGAGCAGTACTTC
.,TRBV2,TRBD2,TRBJ2-3,CARQAGVESTDTQYF,TGTGCCAGGCAGGCGGGAGTGGAGAGCACAGATACGCAGTATTTT
.,TRBV4-3,.,TRBJ2-1,CASSPGTAPTPRNEQFF,TGCGCCAGCAGCCCAGGGACGGCCCCGACCCCCCGAAATGAGCAGTTCTTC